This T cell receptor beta chain appears in the sequencing data of a study of blood T cell repertoires in COVID-19. Using immunoSEQ multiplex PCR, the repertoire was profiled, and TCRdb retains in-frame clones only, with some absent. Of about 150,000 clones in the sample, roughly 80% are singletons; the top ten hold over 2%. Germline-derived CDR1 and CDR2 are SNHLY and FYNNEI. J was trimmed by 9 bases and V by 4 bases; bases with no gene match: 11. This CDR3 region has 16 residues. This chain links TRBV2 with TRBJ1-6, with 8 nucleotides matching TRBD1. This TCR derives from a man aged 65-85 years with acute or convalescent COVID-19. The sample taken for sequencing was peripheral blood. The CDR3 reads CASSVQGADLLSPLHF. DNA for the CDR3: TGTGCCAGCAGTGTTCAGGGGGCGGACCTCCTTTCACCCCTCCACTTT.